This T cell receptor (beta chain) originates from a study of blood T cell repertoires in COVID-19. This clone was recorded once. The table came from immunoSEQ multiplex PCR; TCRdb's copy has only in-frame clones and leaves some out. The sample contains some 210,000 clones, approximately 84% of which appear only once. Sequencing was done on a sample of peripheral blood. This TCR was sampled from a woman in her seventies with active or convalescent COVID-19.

This CDR3 reads CAWSPLLSTDTQYF. The CDR3 DNA sequence: TGTGCCTGGAGTCCTCTCCTTAGCACAGATACGCAGTATTTT. This chain joins TRBV30 and TRBJ2-3, with no clear D. The germline gives CDR1 GTSNPN, CDR2 SVGIG (reference sequence). V was trimmed by 2 bases and J by 0 bases, leaving 9 bases between them. CDR3 length equals 14 residues.